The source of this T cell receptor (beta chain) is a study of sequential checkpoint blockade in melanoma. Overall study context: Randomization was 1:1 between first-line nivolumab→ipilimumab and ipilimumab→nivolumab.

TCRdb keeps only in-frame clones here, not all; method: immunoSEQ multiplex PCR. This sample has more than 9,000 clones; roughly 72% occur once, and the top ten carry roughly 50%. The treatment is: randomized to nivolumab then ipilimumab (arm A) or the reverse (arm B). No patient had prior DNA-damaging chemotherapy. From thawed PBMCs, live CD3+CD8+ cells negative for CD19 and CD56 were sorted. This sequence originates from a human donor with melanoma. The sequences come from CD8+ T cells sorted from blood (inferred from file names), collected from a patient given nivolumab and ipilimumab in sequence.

CDR3 sequence reads: CASSDNRGREQYF. The DNA of the CDR3 is TGTGCCAGCAGCGATAACAGGGGGCGAGAGCAGTACTTC. The chain joins TRBV2 to TRBJ2-7, with 9 bases aligning to TRBD1. Germline V lookup: CDR1 SNHLY, CDR2 FYNNEI. The CDR3 contains 13 residues. The J segment lost 7 bases and the V segment lost 6 bases, leaving 7 bases of the junction unmatched. Full variable domain (missing parts from reference TRBV2 and TRBJ2-7): EPEVTQTPSHQVTQMGQEVILRCVPISNHLYFYWYRQILGQKVEFLVSFYNNEISEKSEIFDDQFSVERPDGSNFTLKIRSTKLEDSAMYFCASSDNRGREQYFGPGTRLTVT.